The present T cell receptor (beta chain) was sequenced within a study of cytomegalovirus exposure and HLA in healthy donors. The CDR3 runs to 14 residues. Germline V gene sequence: CDR1 SEHNR, CDR2 FQNEAQ (reference sequence). Trimming cost V 1 base and J 3 bases, with 9 bases left between them. Amplification used 60 Vbeta primers and 13 Jbeta primers. Libraries were prepared by immunoSEQ multiplex PCR; TCRdb keeps only in-frame clonotypes and omits some of them. The repertoire holds around 180,000 clones, with less than 85% as singletons. The origin of this receptor is a man aged 35 to 55 in good health and CMV-seronegative. The chain couples TRBV7-9 to TRBJ1-2; no reliable D call. Sequenced input: PBMCs. The CDR3 region has the DNA TGTGCCAGCAGCTTAGATGAGGGCTACTATGGCTACACCTTC. Translation gives CASSLDEGYYGYTF.